This T cell receptor (beta chain) was profiled in a study of blood T cell repertoires in COVID-19. Study context: Acute and convalescent COVID-19 samples came from the United States, Italy and Spain.

Authors' analysis steps: Nucleated cell number was recorded as an estimate derived from reference gene primer amplification. Generated by immunoSEQ multiplex PCR, the TCRdb table keeps only in-frame clones and is missing some. V, J and clone size were drawn from that table, and D and trimming were deduced from the DNA. The sample has roughly 110,000 clones, approximately 85% seen once. CDR3 length: 14 amino acids. The germline gives CDR1 SGHRS, CDR2 YFSETQ. The V end was cut by 0 bases, the J end by 6 bases, with 12 bases between. This sequence originates from a man in his 70s with acute or convalescent COVID-19. The chain joins TRBV5-1 to TRBJ1-2; tentatively, D is TRBD1 (5 bases). Material: peripheral blood. CDR3 DNA sequence: TGCGCCAGCAGCTTGGTCGCAGGGTTAGATGGCTACACCTTC. Translated: CASSLVAGLDGYTF.